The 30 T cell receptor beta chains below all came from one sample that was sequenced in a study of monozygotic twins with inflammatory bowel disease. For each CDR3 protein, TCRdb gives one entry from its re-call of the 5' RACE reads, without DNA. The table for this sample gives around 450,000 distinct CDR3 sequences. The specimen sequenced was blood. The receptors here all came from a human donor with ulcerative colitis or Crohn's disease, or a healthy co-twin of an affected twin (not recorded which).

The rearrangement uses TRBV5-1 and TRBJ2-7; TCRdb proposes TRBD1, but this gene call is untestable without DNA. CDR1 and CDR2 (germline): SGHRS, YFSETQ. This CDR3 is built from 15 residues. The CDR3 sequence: CASSSTGVPPYEQYF.

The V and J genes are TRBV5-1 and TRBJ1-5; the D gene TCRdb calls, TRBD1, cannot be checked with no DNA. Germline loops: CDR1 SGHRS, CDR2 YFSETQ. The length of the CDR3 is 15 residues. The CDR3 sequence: CASSPGIGVAQPQHF.

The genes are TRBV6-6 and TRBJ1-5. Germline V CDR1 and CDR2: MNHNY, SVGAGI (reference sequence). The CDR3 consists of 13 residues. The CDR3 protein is CASSYSKPQPQHF.

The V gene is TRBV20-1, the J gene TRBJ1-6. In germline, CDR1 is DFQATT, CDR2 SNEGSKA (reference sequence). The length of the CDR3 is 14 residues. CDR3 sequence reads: CSAREALGRSPLHF.

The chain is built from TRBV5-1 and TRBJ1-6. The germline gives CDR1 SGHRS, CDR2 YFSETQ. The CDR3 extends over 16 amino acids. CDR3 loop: CASSPDGSSYNSPLHF.

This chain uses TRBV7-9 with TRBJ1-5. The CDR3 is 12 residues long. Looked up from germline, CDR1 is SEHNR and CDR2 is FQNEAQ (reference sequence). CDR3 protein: CASSLELGPQHF.

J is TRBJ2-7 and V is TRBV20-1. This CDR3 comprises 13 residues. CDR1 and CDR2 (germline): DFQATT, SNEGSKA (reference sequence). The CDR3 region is CSARRRSNYEQYF.

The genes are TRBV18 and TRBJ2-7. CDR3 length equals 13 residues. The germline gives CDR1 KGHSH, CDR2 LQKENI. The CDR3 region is CASSPLQIYEQYF.

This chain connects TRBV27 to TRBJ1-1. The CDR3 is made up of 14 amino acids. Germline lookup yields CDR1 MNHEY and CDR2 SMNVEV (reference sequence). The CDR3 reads CASSPKLWNTEAFF.

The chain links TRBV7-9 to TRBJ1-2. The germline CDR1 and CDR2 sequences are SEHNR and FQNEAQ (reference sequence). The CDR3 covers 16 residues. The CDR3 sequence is CASSLGAGEGYYGYTF.

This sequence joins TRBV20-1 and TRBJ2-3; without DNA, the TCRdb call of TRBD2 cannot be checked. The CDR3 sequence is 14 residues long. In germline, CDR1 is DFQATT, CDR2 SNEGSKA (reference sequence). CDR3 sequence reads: CSARGVAGTDTQYF.

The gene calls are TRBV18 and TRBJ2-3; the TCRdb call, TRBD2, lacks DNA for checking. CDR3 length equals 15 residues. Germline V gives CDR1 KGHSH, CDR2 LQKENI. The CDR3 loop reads CASSPPQRRTDTQYF.

CDR3 residues: CASSEAQAGGAYGYTF. This chain uses TRBV2 with TRBJ1-2; TCRdb selects TRBD1, and the lack of DNA leaves this call unchecked. The CDR3 totals 16 residues. From germline, CDR1 is SNHLY and CDR2 FYNNEI.

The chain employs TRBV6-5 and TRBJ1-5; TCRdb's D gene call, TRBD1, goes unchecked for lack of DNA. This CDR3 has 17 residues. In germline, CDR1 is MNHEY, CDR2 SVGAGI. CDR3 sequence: CASGYRSDRGPGQPQHF.

CDR3 loop: CAWVLNTEAFF. V gene TRBV30 combines with J gene TRBJ1-1. CDR3 length equals 11 residues. Germline CDR1 is GTSNPN and CDR2 is SVGIG (reference sequence).

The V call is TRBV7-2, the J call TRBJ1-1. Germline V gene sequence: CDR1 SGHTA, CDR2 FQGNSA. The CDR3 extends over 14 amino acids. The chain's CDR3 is CASSFQTRNTEAFF. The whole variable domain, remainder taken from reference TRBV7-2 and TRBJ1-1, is GAGVSQSPSNKVTEKGKDVELRCDPISGHTALYWYRQSLGQGLEFLIYFQGNSAPDKSGLPSDRFSAERTGGSVSTLTIQRTQQEDSAVYLCASSFQTRNTEAFFGQGTRLTVV.

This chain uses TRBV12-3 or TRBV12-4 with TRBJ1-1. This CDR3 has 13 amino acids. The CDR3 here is CANDPSHHTEAFF.

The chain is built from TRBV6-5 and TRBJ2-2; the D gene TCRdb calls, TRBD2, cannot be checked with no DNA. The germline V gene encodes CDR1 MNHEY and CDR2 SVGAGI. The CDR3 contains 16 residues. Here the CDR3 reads CASSYSGTTNTGELFF.

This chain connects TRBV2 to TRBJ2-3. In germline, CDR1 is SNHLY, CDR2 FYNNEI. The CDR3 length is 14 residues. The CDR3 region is CASSDSSRTDTQYF.

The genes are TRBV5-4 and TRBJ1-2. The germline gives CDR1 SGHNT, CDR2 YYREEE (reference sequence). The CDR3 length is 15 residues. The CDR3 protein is CASSLGGKANYGYTF.

This chain's CDR3 is CSVERPGELFF. The J gene is TRBJ2-2, the V gene TRBV29-1. Germline V gene sequence: CDR1 SQVTM, CDR2 ANQGSEA. The CDR3 runs 11 residues.

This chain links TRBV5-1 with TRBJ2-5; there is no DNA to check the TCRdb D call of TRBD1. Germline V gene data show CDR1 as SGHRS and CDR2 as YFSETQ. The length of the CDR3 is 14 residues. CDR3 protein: CASSLNGQEGTQYF.

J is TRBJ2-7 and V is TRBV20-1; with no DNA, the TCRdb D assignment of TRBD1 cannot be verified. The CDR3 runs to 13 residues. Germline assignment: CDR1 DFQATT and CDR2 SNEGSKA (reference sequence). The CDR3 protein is CSAEGGGSYEQYF.

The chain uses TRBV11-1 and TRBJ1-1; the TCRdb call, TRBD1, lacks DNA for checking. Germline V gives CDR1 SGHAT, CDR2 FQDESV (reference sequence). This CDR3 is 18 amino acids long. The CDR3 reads CASSFSARRTGNSGEAFF. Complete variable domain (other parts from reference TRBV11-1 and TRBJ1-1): EAEVAQSPRYKITEKSQAVAFWCDPISGHATLYWYRQILGQGPELLVQFQDESVVDDSQLPKDRFSAERLKGVDSTLKIQPAELGDSAMYLCASSFSARRTGNSGEAFFGQGTRLTVV.

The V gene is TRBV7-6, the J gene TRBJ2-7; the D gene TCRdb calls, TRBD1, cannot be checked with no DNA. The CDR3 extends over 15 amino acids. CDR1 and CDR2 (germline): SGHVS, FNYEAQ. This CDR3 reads CASSLLGQPSYEQYF.

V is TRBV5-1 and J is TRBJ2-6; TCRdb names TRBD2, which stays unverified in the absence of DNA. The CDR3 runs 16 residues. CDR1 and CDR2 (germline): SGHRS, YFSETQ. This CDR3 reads CASSFEGLAGANVLTF.

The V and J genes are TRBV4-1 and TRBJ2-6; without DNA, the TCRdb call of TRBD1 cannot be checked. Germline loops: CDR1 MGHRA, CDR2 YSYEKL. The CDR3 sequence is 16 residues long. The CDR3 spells CASSQLQGSGANVLTF.

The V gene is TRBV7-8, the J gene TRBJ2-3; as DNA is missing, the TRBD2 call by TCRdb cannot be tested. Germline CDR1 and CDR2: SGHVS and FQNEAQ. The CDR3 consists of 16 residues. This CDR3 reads CASSIQPAGSGDTQYF. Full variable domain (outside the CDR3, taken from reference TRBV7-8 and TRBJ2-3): GAGVSQSPRYKVAKRGQDVALRCDPISGHVSLFWYQQALGQGPEFLTYFQNEAQLDKSGLPSDRFFAERPEGSVSTLKIQRTQQEDSAVYLCASSIQPAGSGDTQYFGPGTRLTVL.

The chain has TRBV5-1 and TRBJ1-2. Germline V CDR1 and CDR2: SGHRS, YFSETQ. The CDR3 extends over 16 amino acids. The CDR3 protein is CASSIQPEITNYGYTF. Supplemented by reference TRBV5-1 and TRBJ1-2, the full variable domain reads KAGVTQTPRYLIKTRGQQVTLSCSPISGHRSVSWYQQTPGQGLQFLFEYFSETQRNKGNFPGRFSGRQFSNSRSEMNVSTLELGDSALYLCASSIQPEITNYGYTFGSGTRLTVV.

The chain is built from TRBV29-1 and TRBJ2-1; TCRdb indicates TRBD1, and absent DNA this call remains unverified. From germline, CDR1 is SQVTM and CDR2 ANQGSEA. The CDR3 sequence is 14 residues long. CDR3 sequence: CSVFPQGVYSEQFF.